This T cell receptor (beta chain) was captured by sequencing in a study of T cell changes during pregnancy in multiple sclerosis. Germline-derived CDR1 and CDR2 are SGHTA and FQGNSA. With 2 bases removed from V and 4 bases from J, the gap between germline ends came to 9 bases. CDR3 size: 13 residues. This clone has only a few counts. Data came from immunoSEQ multiplex PCR; TCRdb stores just in-frame clones and leaves some out. The repertoire has over 85,000 clones, about nine tenths of them found once; the top ten carry approximately 0.76%. Sequenced here: peripheral blood, sampled in the second trimester of pregnancy. The source of this sequence is a female donor in good health, enrolled as a control in a pregnancy study. The chain joins TRBV7-2 to TRBJ2-7, with D tentatively TRBD2 (5 bases). The DNA for the CDR3 is TGTGCCAGCAGCTTAATCGGGATTTACGAGCAGTACTTC. It translates to CASSLIGIYEQYF.